This TCR beta chain is from a study of technical replicates of blood from several donors (dated by TCRdb to 2015 to 2018). CDR1 MDHEN and CDR2 SYDVKM were looked up in the germline V gene. CDR3 length: 11 amino acids, cysteine to phenylalanine. CDR3 DNA only is kept here, 33 bases in frame from base 1. On this clone: Its antigen is currently not known. Base qualities were left out, and no much larger clone turns up one base away.

The method behind the library was the immunoSEQ multiplex PCR assay. TCRdb took over this immuneACCESS table, retaining in-frame rearrangements with V and J assigned. Such tables are incomplete; in checked studies, under half of the missing clones stem from an unresolved V gene, and the remainder is unexplained. Counted in this sample were some 58,000 clones; about 93% of them appeared once. The top ten hold over 0.2% of the sample. Rearrangement joined TRBV28 to TRBJ2-7, and 10 junction bases match TRBD2. This receptor was taken from a human donor in good health. The source material was T cells isolated from PBMCs. The DNA is as follows: TGTGCGAGCGGGAGGGCCCACGAGCAGTACTTC. This gives the protein CASGRAHEQYF. Reference TRBV28 and TRBJ2-7 genes cover what lies past the CDR3, so the full variable domain is DVKVTQSSRYLVKRTGEKVFLECVQDMDHENMFWYRQDPGLGLRLIYFSYDVKMKEKGDIPEGYSVSREKKERFSLILESASTNQTSMYLCASGRAHEQYFGPGTRLTVT.